This T cell receptor beta chain is drawn from a study of early T cells in non-severe SARS-CoV-2 infection. This clonotype was seen a few times. In the library, individual cDNA molecules carried attached unique molecular identifiers. TCRdb re-called the 5' RACE reads with MiXCR, one entry per CDR3 protein. The table records over 25,000 distinct CDR3 sequences, 9.5% to 10% of them present only once. The material sequenced was whole blood. The sequence was collected from an adult who was a healthcare worker with PCR-confirmed SARS-CoV-2 infection or an uninfected control (not recorded which).

The CDR3 sequence is CASSPDLHTQYF. The CDR3 DNA reads TGTGCCAGTAGTCCGGACCTACATACGCAGTATTTT. The V call is TRBV19, the J call TRBJ2-3; D call uncertain. V shed 5 bases and J shed 7 bases, with 10 bases lying between them. The CDR3 is 12 amino acids. The germline V gene encodes CDR1 LNHDA and CDR2 SQIVND (reference sequence).